A single sample gave rise to the 27 T cell receptor beta chains below, sequenced in a study of regulatory T cells in long-lasting Graves disease. iRepertoire HTBI primers and Arm-PCR of CDR3 regions built TCR beta libraries. Each CDR3 protein gets one entry after TCRdb re-called the multiplex PCR reads with MiXCR. Of more than 300,000 distinct CDR3 sequences listed, roughly a sixth were seen once; the top ten hold 22%. Time point here: newly diagnosed GD, antithyroid drugs for less than 3 months. After RNA was extracted from PBMCs, the TCR library was made from it. This specimen consisted of peripheral blood mononuclear cells (PBMCs), obtained at new diagnosis, from a patient treated with antithyroid drugs. The receptors come from a female donor with Graves disease.

This clonotype turned up a few times. V and J are TRBV20-1 and TRBJ1-2; 9 bases are shared with TRBD1. Per germline, CDR1 DFQATT and CDR2 SNEGSKA (reference sequence). This CDR3 is built from 15 residues. After removal of 2 bases from V and 8 bases from J, the junction contained 12 bases not matched to a gene. CDR3 protein: CSARKITGGWEGYTF. The CDR3 region has the DNA TGCAGTGCTAGAAAAATTACAGGGGGCTGGGAGGGCTACACCTTC.

This clonotype was observed many times. The chain uses TRBV20-1 and TRBJ1-1; no firm D call. This CDR3 is 14 amino acids long. The V and J ends lost 1 base and 1 base respectively, with 10 bases between them. Germline CDR1 reads DFQATT; CDR2 reads SNEGSKA (reference sequence). The CDR3 here is CSARVSQTNTEAFF. For the CDR3, the DNA is TGCAGTGCTAGAGTTAGTCAAACGAACACTGAAGCTTTCTTT.

The V call is TRBV6-1, the J call TRBJ2-4, with 8 bases aligning to TRBD1. The trim removed 7 bases at V and 8 bases at J, leaving 10 bases unmatched. Germline assignment: CDR1 MNHNS and CDR2 SASEGT. The CDR3 is made up of 14 amino acids. CDR3 DNA: TGTGCCAGCAAGCGGCCTGACAGGGGTGACATTCAGTACTTC. Its translation: CASKRPDRGDIQYF.

V gene TRBV5-4 combines with J gene TRBJ2-3; the D is unclear. Germline CDR1 SGHNT, CDR2 YYREEE (reference sequence). The V end was cut by 4 bases, the J end by 0 bases, with 12 bases between. The CDR3 has 15 amino acids. Here the CDR3 reads CASSPRARSTDTQYF. The DNA for the CDR3 is TGTGCCAGCAGCCCCCGGGCTAGGAGCACAGATACGCAGTATTTT.

The table lists this clonotype with many counts. The rearrangement joins TRBV2 to TRBJ1-6; TRBD1 is a possible D gene (6 bases). The germline CDR1 and CDR2 sequences are SNHLY and FYNNEI. The CDR3 has 15 amino acids. The germline V and J ends were trimmed by 3 bases and 10 bases, with 16 bases remaining between them. The CDR3 DNA reads TGTGCCAGCAGTGACAGGGGTTACGCAAGATCACCCCTCCACTTT. Its protein is CASSDRGYARSPLHF.

This clonotype was seen repeatedly, ten times or more. The chain couples TRBV7-2 to TRBJ1-2, with D perhaps matching TRBD1 (6 bases). CDR1 and CDR2 from the germline V gene are SGHTA and FQGNSA. This CDR3 has 16 amino acids. With 5 bases removed from V and 1 base from J, the gap between germline ends came to 17 bases. The CDR3, as DNA: TGTGCCAGCAGCCTGAGGGGGAGGACTTATAACTATGGCTACACCTTC. It translates to CASSLRGRTYNYGYTF. The full variable domain, with the rest looked up from reference TRBV7-2 and TRBJ1-2, is GAGVSQSPSNKVTEKGKDVELRCDPISGHTALYWYRQSLGQGLEFLIYFQGNSAPDKSGLPSDRFSAERTGGSVSTLTIQRTQQEDSAVYLCASSLRGRTYNYGYTFGSGTRLTVV.

This clonotype turned up a few times. V gene TRBV5-1 combines with J gene TRBJ1-4; D gene unclear. V was clipped by 1 base and J by 5 bases, with 12 bases between them. CDR3 length: 15 amino acids. Germline V gene sequence: CDR1 SGHRS, CDR2 YFSETQ. The CDR3 protein is CASSLREGQNEKLFF. The CDR3 DNA reads TGCGCCAGCAGCTTGAGAGAAGGCCAAAATGAAAAACTGTTTTTT.

The J gene is TRBJ2-7, the V gene TRBV28, with 8 bases fitting TRBD1. Germline-derived CDR1 and CDR2 are MDHEN and SYDVKM. V was pared by 8 bases and J by 3 bases, with 6 bases of the junction left unmatched. This CDR3 is 13 amino acids long. CDR3 nucleotide sequence: TGTGCCAGCCGGACAGGGTTATACTACGAGCAGTACTTC. This encodes CASRTGLYYEQYF.

The chain links TRBV5-1 to TRBJ2-7; 9 nucleotides agree with TRBD2. The junction had 3 bases not matched to a gene; V was cut back by 0 bases and J by 5 bases. Looked up from germline, CDR1 is SGHRS and CDR2 is YFSETQ. This CDR3 has 14 residues. The CDR3 DNA sequence: TGCGCCAGCAGCTTGGATCGCGGGAGGGACGAGCAGTACTTC. Its translation is CASSLDRGRDEQYF. The entire variable domain, with the rest obtained from reference TRBV5-1 and TRBJ2-7, is as follows: KAGVTQTPRYLIKTRGQQVTLSCSPISGHRSVSWYQQTPGQGLQFLFEYFSETQRNKGNFPGRFSGRQFSNSRSEMNVSTLELGDSALYLCASSLDRGRDEQYFGPGTRLTVT.

The chain combines TRBV3-1 with TRBJ2-7; D is perhaps TRBD1 (6 bases). The ends were cut back, 1 base at V and 7 bases at J, with 11 bases in the middle. The length of the CDR3 is 13 residues. The V gene's germline CDR1 is LGHDT and CDR2 YNNKEL (reference sequence). The CDR3 nucleotides are TGTGCCAGCAGCCAAGTTACAGGGTGGGAGCAGTACTTC. Translation: CASSQVTGWEQYF.

The sample holds many counts of this clonotype. The V and J genes are TRBV2 and TRBJ1-1, with 8 bases that match TRBD1. The germline gives CDR1 SNHLY, CDR2 FYNNEI. The junction had 7 bases not matched to a gene; V was cut back by 6 bases and J by 1 base. The length of the CDR3 is 15 residues. This CDR3 reads CASSAYGQGNTEAFF. CDR3 DNA sequence: TGTGCCAGCAGCGCGTACGGACAGGGGAACACTGAAGCTTTCTTT.

Regarding this clonotype: This sequence may be a read error, since a much larger clone differs from it by one base. V usage is TRBV7-2 and J usage is TRBJ2-1, with TRBD1 identical over 7 bases. From germline, CDR1 is SGHTA and CDR2 FQGNSA. This CDR3 has 15 amino acids. V trimming: 11 bases; J trimming: 2 bases; junction bases outside the gene matches: 12. The CDR3 DNA follows: TGTGCCTGCTCTGGGGACGGGACAGCCTACAATGAGCAGTTCTTC. Protein product: CACSGDGTAYNEQFF.

In its sample, this clonotype was seen many times. This chain connects TRBV7-3 to TRBJ1-1; no firm D call. This CDR3 is built from 14 residues. CDR1 is SGHTA, CDR2 FQGTGA, per germline. Trimming took off 0 bases at V and 2 bases at J, with 7 bases between the two ends. CDR3 DNA sequence: TGTGCCAGCAGCTTAACGCAGATAAACACTGAAGCTTTCTTT. Translated, it gives CASSLTQINTEAFF. Together with reference TRBV7-3 and TRBJ1-1, the CDR3 gives the full variable domain: GAGVSQTPSNKVTEKGKYVELRCDPISGHTALYWYRQSLGQGPEFLIYFQGTGAADDSGLPNDRFFAVRPEGSVSTLKIQRTERGDSAVYLCASSLTQINTEAFFGQGTRLTVV.

The genes are TRBV12-3 or TRBV12-4 and TRBJ2-7, with a tentative D call TRBD1 (6 bases). The length of the CDR3 is 15 residues. V lost 5 bases and J lost 2, with 16 bases in between. CDR3 region: CASSHLVGATYEQYF. CDR3 DNA sequence: TGTGCCAGCAGTCATCTCGTGGGGGCCACCTACGAGCAGTACTTC.

The V call is TRBV3-1, the J call TRBJ2-1; D is undetermined. The CDR3 contains 15 residues. Germline-derived CDR1 and CDR2 are LGHDT and YNNKEL (reference sequence). V lost 4 bases to trimming and J lost 0 bases, with 10 bases between them. CDR3 loop: CASSPLSSSYNEQFF. CDR3 DNA sequence: TGTGCCAGCAGCCCCTTGTCGAGCTCCTACAATGAGCAGTTCTTC.

This clonotype has only a few counts. The chain joins TRBV7-2 to TRBJ1-2, with 8 bases identical to TRBD1. There are 12 residues in the CDR3. With V trimmed by 5 bases and J by 7 bases, 3 bases remained unmatched. The germline gives CDR1 SGHTA, CDR2 FQGNSA. CDR3 region: CASSGQGFGYTF. Written as DNA, the CDR3 is TGTGCCAGCAGCGGACAGGGATTTGGCTACACCTTC.

This clonotype was observed many times. The CDR3 nucleotides read TGTGCCAGCAGGCCCTCAGCCGGGCTAGCGGTCAATGAGCAGTTCTTC. Translated: CASRPSAGLAVNEQFF. The chain is built from TRBV6-1 and TRBJ2-1; TRBD2 agrees at 7 bases. V shed 6 bases, J shed 6 bases, and the junction held 14 bases outside the gene matches. The CDR3 length is 16 residues. Germline-derived CDR1 and CDR2 are MNHNS and SASEGT.

Notes on this clonotype: A much more abundant neighbour one base away suggests this may be a read error. This sequence joins TRBV6-2 or TRBV6-3 and TRBJ1-5, with 8 bases fitting TRBD1. The J segment lost 2 bases and the V segment lost 6 bases, leaving 9 bases of the junction unmatched. The CDR3 contains 16 residues. Germline lookup yields CDR1 MNHEY and CDR2 SVGEGT. The DNA of the CDR3 is TGTGCCAGCAGCAGGACAGGGTATACGGGCAATCAGCCCCAGCATTTT. This codes for CASSRTGYTGNQPQHF.

The sample holds many counts of this clonotype. The rearrangement joins TRBV12-3 or TRBV12-4 to TRBJ1-5; D is unclear. The V and J ends lost 5 bases and 9 bases respectively, with 20 bases between them. This CDR3 has 15 amino acids. CDR3 sequence: CASSRAADSSAPQHF. In nucleotides, the CDR3 is TGTGCCAGCAGTCGGGCCGCGGACTCCTCGGCGCCCCAGCATTTT.

This clonotype appeared many times. The gene calls are TRBV13 and TRBJ1-1, with D unclear. The V end lost 5 bases, the J end lost 9 bases, and 22 bases lay between the germline ends. CDR3 length: 15 residues. CDR1 PRHDT and CDR2 FYEKMQ come from the germline V gene (reference sequence). CDR3: CASSVGKWWSAQAFF. The CDR3 bases are TGTGCCAGCAGCGTGGGTAAGTGGTGGAGTGCCCAAGCTTTCTTT.

This clonotype was detected many times. V and J are TRBV20-1 and TRBJ2-3, with D perhaps assigned TRBD1 or TRBD2 (5 bases each). There are 15 residues in the CDR3. With 3 bases removed from V and 1 base from J, the gap between germline ends came to 14 bases. Germline V CDR1 and CDR2: DFQATT, SNEGSKA (reference sequence). The CDR3: CSASGGLGGTDTQYF. The CDR3 nucleotides are TGCAGTGCTAGTGGAGGCTTGGGGGGCACAGATACGCAGTATTTT.

This clonotype was picked up many times. This sequence joins TRBV6-1 and TRBJ2-1; the match to TRBD1 covers 12 bases. Germline trimming cut 4 bases from V and 13 bases from J; bases unmatched to any gene: 11. The CDR3 is made up of 15 amino acids. CDR1 is MNHNS and CDR2 is SASEGT in the germline V gene. This CDR3 reads CASSGDRGRSVEQFF. CDR3 coding DNA: TGTGCCAGCAGTGGGGACAGGGGGCGTTCGGTGGAACAGTTCTTC.

V gene TRBV2 combines with J gene TRBJ2-5; TRBD1 or TRBD2 may be the D gene (6 bases each). The CDR3 extends over 18 amino acids. The germline CDR1 and CDR2 sequences are SNHLY and FYNNEI. V lost 10 bases, J lost 1 base, and 28 bases lay in between. The CDR3 region has the DNA TGTGCCAACAGCTCCACATCGCCGTGGGGGGCCCTCCAAGAGACCCAGTACTTC. Protein: CANSSTSPWGALQETQYF.

The chain couples TRBV18 to TRBJ1-3; D remains ambiguous. Trimming shortened V by 3 bases and J by 2 bases, and 11 bases separated the two germline ends. The CDR3 loop spans 15 amino acids. Germline CDR1 reads KGHSH; CDR2 reads LQKENI. CDR3: CASSPGKAAGNTIYF. The CDR3 bases are TGTGCCAGCTCACCGGGGAAGGCGGCTGGAAACACCATATATTTT.

The table lists this clonotype with many counts. The chain combines TRBV7-9 with TRBJ2-1, with TRBD2 matching 10 bases. The CDR3 consists of 13 residues. Trimming removed 5 bases from V and 7 bases from J; junction bases left unmatched: 2. Germline loops: CDR1 SEHNR, CDR2 FQNEAQ (reference sequence). The CDR3: CASSVSGRNEQFF. The CDR3 DNA sequence: TGTGCCAGCAGCGTTAGCGGGAGGAATGAGCAGTTCTTC. Full variable domain (remainder filled in from reference TRBV7-9 and TRBJ2-1): DTGVSQNPRHKITKRGQNVTFRCDPISEHNRLYWYRQTLGQGPEFLTYFQNEAQLEKSRLLSDRFSAERPKGSFSTLEIQRTEQGDSAMYLCASSVSGRNEQFFGPGTRLTVL.

This clonotype was found many times. This chain uses TRBV14 with TRBJ2-1; perhaps TRBD1 as D (6 bases). This CDR3 comprises 14 residues. The germline V gene has CDR1 SGHDN and CDR2 FVKESK. Trimming pared 3 bases from V and 9 bases from J, leaving 15 bases between. The CDR3: CASSQDFRGFEQFF. CDR3 sequence (DNA): TGTGCCAGCAGCCAGGACTTTAGGGGGTTTGAGCAGTTCTTC. Drawing the rest from reference TRBV14 and TRBJ2-1, the complete variable domain is EAGVTQFPSHSVIEKGQTVTLRCDPISGHDNLYWYRRVMGKEIKFLLHFVKESKQDESGMPNNRFLAERTGGTYSTLKVQPAELEDSGVYFCASSQDFRGFEQFFGPGTRLTVL.

The rearrangement uses TRBV5-1 and TRBJ2-2, with D maybe TRBD1 (5 bases). The germline V gene has CDR1 SGHRS and CDR2 YFSETQ. This CDR3 contains 15 residues. Trimming took 3 bases from V and 4 from J, leaving 13 bases between them. The CDR3 DNA is TGCGCCAGCAGCTCCAGGGTTGATGCCACCGGGGAGCTGTTTTTT. This codes for CASSSRVDATGELFF.